This is a list of T cell receptor beta chains from one sample in a study of T cells after yellow fever vaccination. TCRdb ran MiXCR on the 5' RACE reads and lists one entry per CDR3 protein. Of under 550,000 distinct CDR3 sequences in the sample, just over 20% were seen once. The sample consisted of PBMCs, taken roughly 20 days after the first yellow fever vaccination. The receptors come from a man younger than 35 who received the YFV17D yellow fever vaccine. Both conserved end residues are part of each CDR3. Fields, in order: clone size, V gene, J gene, D gene, CDR3 protein, CDR3 DNA. A D gene is named only where the DNA matches it firmly. Some rows mark clone size as missing; the rest say once, few, many or name a class of expanded clone.

abundance: few
v_gene: TRBV7-2
j_gene: TRBJ2-6
d_gene: .
CDR3aa: CASSRGGVDSGANVLTF
CDR3nt: TGTGCCAGCAGCCGAGGTGGGGTCGACTCTGGGGCCAACGTCCTGACTTTC

abundance: few
v_gene: TRBV7-2
j_gene: TRBJ2-7
d_gene: TRBD2
CDR3aa: CASSLERGSDEQYF
CDR3nt: TGTGCCAGCAGCTTAGAGCGGGGATCGGACGAGCAGTACTTC

abundance: few
v_gene: TRBV7-2
j_gene: TRBJ1-2
d_gene: .
CDR3aa: CASSPRSFYGYTF
CDR3nt: TGTGCCAGCAGCCCCCGGTCCTTCTATGGCTACACCTTC

abundance: .
v_gene: TRBV5-6
j_gene: TRBJ2-3
d_gene: TRBD1
CDR3aa: CASSSDRGASSTDTQYF
CDR3nt: TGTGCCAGCAGCTCCGACAGGGGGGCCTCTAGCACAGATACGCAGTATTTT

abundance: few
v_gene: TRBV4-2
j_gene: TRBJ1-6
d_gene: .
CDR3aa: CASSQGAFLALHF
CDR3nt: TGTGCCAGCAGCCAAGGGGCCTTCCTCGCCCTCCACTTT

abundance: few
v_gene: TRBV5-1
j_gene: TRBJ1-1
d_gene: TRBD1
CDR3aa: CASSLEGPTGKWNTEAFF
CDR3nt: TGCGCCAGCAGCTTGGAAGGGCCGACAGGGAAGTGGAACACTGAAGCTTTCTTT

abundance: few
v_gene: TRBV12-3/TRBV12-4
j_gene: TRBJ2-3
d_gene: .
CDR3aa: CASSFRRVLGTDTQYF
CDR3nt: TGTGCCAGCAGTTTCCGAAGGGTTCTGGGCACAGATACGCAGTATTTT

abundance: many
v_gene: TRBV11-1
j_gene: TRBJ2-1
d_gene: .
CDR3aa: CASSPFNEQFF
CDR3nt: TGTGCCAGCAGTCCTTTCAATGAGCAGTTCTTC

abundance: .
v_gene: TRBV18
j_gene: TRBJ2-7
d_gene: .
CDR3aa: CASSPVTTYEQYF
CDR3nt: TGTGCCAGCTCACCAGTCACCACCTACGAGCAGTACTTC

abundance: few
v_gene: TRBV7-9
j_gene: TRBJ1-4
d_gene: .
CDR3aa: CASSSPGPAGEKLFF
CDR3nt: TGTGCCAGCAGCTCCCCAGGCCCGGCGGGCGAAAAACTGTTTTTT

abundance: .
v_gene: TRBV6-5
j_gene: TRBJ1-4
d_gene: TRBD1
CDR3aa: CASSYGTGGNEKLFF
CDR3nt: TGTGCCAGCAGTTACGGTACAGGGGGTAATGAAAAACTGTTTTTT

abundance: .
v_gene: TRBV29-1
j_gene: TRBJ2-2
d_gene: .
CDR3aa: CSVVQGGGGELFF
CDR3nt: TGCAGCGTGGTACAGGGAGGCGGCGGGGAGCTGTTTTTT

abundance: once
v_gene: TRBV11-2
j_gene: TRBJ2-5
d_gene: .
CDR3aa: CASRPPAGATLGRETQYF
CDR3nt: TGTGCCAGCAGACCACCGGCCGGGGCTACCTTGGGACGAGAGACCCAGTACTTC

abundance: few
v_gene: TRBV4-1
j_gene: TRBJ1-6
d_gene: TRBD1
CDR3aa: CASSRTIINRGRNSPLHF
CDR3nt: TGCGCCAGCAGCCGAACGATTATCAACAGGGGCCGAAATTCACCCCTCCACTTT

abundance: .
v_gene: TRBV5-1
j_gene: TRBJ1-2
d_gene: .
CDR3aa: CASVPGQPAGNYGYTF
CDR3nt: TGCGCCAGCGTCCCTGGACAGCCCGCTGGTAACTATGGCTACACCTTC

abundance: few
v_gene: TRBV7-3
j_gene: TRBJ1-2
d_gene: .
CDR3aa: CATWLYGYTF
CDR3nt: TGTGCCACATGGCTCTATGGCTACACCTTC

abundance: few
v_gene: TRBV7-9
j_gene: TRBJ1-5
d_gene: .
CDR3aa: CASSLAEKQPQHF
CDR3nt: TGTGCCAGCAGCTTAGCGGAGAAACAGCCCCAGCATTTT

abundance: few
v_gene: TRBV4-3
j_gene: TRBJ2-1
d_gene: TRBD2
CDR3aa: CASSQIPIAGSYNEQFF
CDR3nt: TGCGCCAGCAGCCAAATCCCTATAGCGGGCTCCTACAATGAGCAGTTCTTC

abundance: .
v_gene: TRBV21-1
j_gene: TRBJ2-3
d_gene: .
CDR3aa: CASSLRGLTTDTQYF
CDR3nt: TGTGCCAGCAGCCTAAGGGGCCTCACGACAGATACGCAGTATTTT

abundance: .
v_gene: TRBV5-1
j_gene: TRBJ2-3
d_gene: TRBD1
CDR3aa: CASSLMGQVTDTQYF
CDR3nt: TGCGCCAGCAGCTTGATGGGACAGGTAACAGATACGCAGTATTTT

abundance: .
v_gene: TRBV11-2
j_gene: TRBJ1-6
d_gene: TRBD1
CDR3aa: CASSLVRGVNSPLHF
CDR3nt: TGTGCCAGCAGCTTAGTCAGGGGGGTCAATTCACCCCTCCACTTT

abundance: .
v_gene: TRBV7-3
j_gene: TRBJ1-3
d_gene: .
CDR3aa: CASSTQGSSGNTIYF
CDR3nt: TGTGCCAGCAGCACCCAAGGTTCCTCTGGAAACACCATATATTTT

abundance: .
v_gene: TRBV6-1
j_gene: TRBJ2-5
d_gene: TRBD2
CDR3aa: CASSDNPRTSGGVETQYF
CDR3nt: TGTGCCAGCAGTGATAACCCCAGGACTAGCGGGGGCGTTGAGACCCAGTACTTC

abundance: many
v_gene: TRBV20-1
j_gene: TRBJ1-1
d_gene: .
CDR3aa: CSARGWIARRNTEAFF
CDR3nt: TGCAGTGCTAGAGGTTGGATCGCCCGCCGGAACACTGAAGCTTTCTTT

abundance: .
v_gene: TRBV30
j_gene: TRBJ1-5
d_gene: .
CDR3aa: CAWSYEGQGNQPQHF
CDR3nt: TGTGCCTGGAGTTATGAAGGCCAGGGGAATCAGCCCCAGCATTTT

abundance: .
v_gene: TRBV9
j_gene: TRBJ2-1
d_gene: .
CDR3aa: CASSVVGDHYNEQFF
CDR3nt: TGTGCCAGCAGCGTAGTGGGGGACCACTACAATGAGCAGTTCTTC

abundance: many
v_gene: TRBV6-1
j_gene: TRBJ1-2
d_gene: .
CDR3aa: CASSPGGRGRYGYTF
CDR3nt: TGTGCCAGCAGTCCCGGGGGGCGGGGAAGGTATGGCTACACCTTC

abundance: .
v_gene: TRBV6-2/TRBV6-3
j_gene: TRBJ1-2
d_gene: .
CDR3aa: CASSNPNPGQTSNYGYTF
CDR3nt: TGTGCCAGCAGTAACCCAAACCCGGGACAAACATCAAACTATGGCTACACCTTC

abundance: .
v_gene: TRBV7-3
j_gene: TRBJ2-1
d_gene: .
CDR3aa: CASSPARLSPYNEQFF
CDR3nt: TGTGCCAGCAGCCCAGCTCGGCTTTCTCCCTACAATGAGCAGTTCTTC

abundance: .
v_gene: TRBV19
j_gene: TRBJ1-1
d_gene: .
CDR3aa: CASSRGIQPNTEAFF
CDR3nt: TGTGCCAGTAGTAGGGGTATTCAGCCGAACACTGAAGCTTTCTTT

abundance: .
v_gene: TRBV14
j_gene: TRBJ2-7
d_gene: .
CDR3aa: CASSQDDWSGLTYEQYF
CDR3nt: TGTGCCAGCAGCCAAGATGATTGGTCGGGGCTAACCTACGAGCAGTACTTC

abundance: few
v_gene: TRBV12-3/TRBV12-4
j_gene: TRBJ1-5
d_gene: .
CDR3aa: CASSLGFGANQPQHF
CDR3nt: TGTGCCAGCAGTTTGGGTTTCGGGGCGAACCAGCCCCAGCATTTT

abundance: many
v_gene: TRBV5-5
j_gene: TRBJ1-5
d_gene: TRBD1
CDR3aa: CASSLRTGDQPQHF
CDR3nt: TGTGCCAGCAGCTTGAGGACAGGAGACCAGCCCCAGCATTTT

abundance: few
v_gene: TRBV7-2
j_gene: TRBJ2-5
d_gene: .
CDR3aa: CASSLQGGEETQYF
CDR3nt: TGTGCCAGCAGCTTACAGGGGGGGGAAGAGACCCAGTACTTC

abundance: few
v_gene: TRBV19
j_gene: TRBJ1-2
d_gene: .
CDR3aa: CASRAPGEPQDYGYTF
CDR3nt: TGTGCCAGTAGGGCCCCCGGAGAGCCTCAGGACTATGGCTACACCTTC

abundance: .
v_gene: TRBV7-2
j_gene: TRBJ2-5
d_gene: .
CDR3aa: CASSAAQALGETQYF
CDR3nt: TGTGCCAGCAGTGCGGCACAGGCGCTCGGAGAGACCCAGTACTTC

abundance: few
v_gene: TRBV6-6
j_gene: TRBJ2-5
d_gene: .
CDR3aa: CASSYLGRETQYF
CDR3nt: TGTGCCAGCAGTTATTTAGGCCGGGAGACCCAGTACTTC